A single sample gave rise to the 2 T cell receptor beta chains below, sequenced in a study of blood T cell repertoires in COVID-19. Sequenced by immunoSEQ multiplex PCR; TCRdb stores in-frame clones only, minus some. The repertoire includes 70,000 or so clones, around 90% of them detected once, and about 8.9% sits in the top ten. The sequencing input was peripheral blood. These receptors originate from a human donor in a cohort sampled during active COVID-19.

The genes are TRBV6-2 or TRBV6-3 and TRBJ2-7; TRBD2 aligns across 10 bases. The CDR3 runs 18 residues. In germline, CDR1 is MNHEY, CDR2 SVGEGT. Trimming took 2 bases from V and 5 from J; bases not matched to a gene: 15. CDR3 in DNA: TGTGCCAGCAGTTACGGAGGATCTAGCGGGAGACGGCTCCACGAGCAGTACTTC. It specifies CASSYGGSSGRRLHEQYF.

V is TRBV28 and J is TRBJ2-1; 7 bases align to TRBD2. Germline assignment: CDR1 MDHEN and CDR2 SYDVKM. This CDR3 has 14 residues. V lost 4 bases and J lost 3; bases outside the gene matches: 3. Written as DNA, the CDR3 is TGTGCCAGCAGTTCGGCGGGAGACTACAATGAGCAGTTCTTC. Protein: CASSSAGDYNEQFF.